The clone carrying this T cell receptor beta chain was detected once. Its antigen remains unidentified. The data are from a study of vaccination and CD4 T cells after COVID-19. About the research overall: Cells were stimulated with overlapping spike peptides from SARS-CoV-2, HCoV-NL63, HCoV-OC43 and HCoV-229E.

The treatment denotes: roughly 10-day PBMC culture with coronavirus spike peptide pools or control peptides (ViraFEST assay). First, ViraFEST expanded antigen-specific T cells with peptide pools, and next it sequenced the TCRs. Positive PCR dates ranged from March to December 2020; these dates predated US Alpha, Beta and Delta variants. Germline CDR1 MNHNS, CDR2 SASEGT. This CDR3 is built from 13 residues. V shed 6 bases and J shed 5 bases, with 13 bases lying between them. Cultured CD4+ T-cell DNA underwent Oncomine TCR Beta short-read sequencing. TCRdb redid the calling of the PCR reads with MiXCR, one entry per CDR3 protein. The sample includes 20,000 to 25,000 distinct CDR3 sequences, roughly 70% of them seen just once.

The TCR sequence derives from a human donor who had recovered from COVID-19. The chain recombines TRBV6-1 with TRBJ1-2; D unclear. Sequenced: CD4+ T cells from blood, cultured in vitro. As DNA, the CDR3 is TGTGCCAGCAGAACCACAGACTTTTATGGCTACACCTTC. Translated: CASRTTDFYGYTF.